The T cell receptor beta chain described here comes from a study of OX40 agonist ivuxolimab in advanced cancers. CDR1 is MNHEY and CDR2 is SMNVEV in the germline V gene (reference sequence). The CDR3 runs to 17 residues. V trimming: 10 bases; J trimming: 6 bases; junction bases outside the gene matches: 21. TCRdb keeps only in-frame clones here, not all; method: immunoSEQ multiplex PCR. The top ten clones hold less than 4.5% of a sample with some 86,000 clones, approximately 85% of them seen once. This clone was found once. The input for sequencing was CD4+ or CD8+ T cells sorted from blood, taken in a trial of the OX40 agonist ivuxolimab. The chain employs TRBV27 and TRBJ2-7, with TRBD1 matching over 10 bases. The sequence came from an adult with an advanced solid tumor such as melanoma, head and neck, liver or kidney cancer. CDR3: CATRGDRGRMERGEQYF. CDR3 DNA: TGTGCCACCAGAGGGGACAGGGGAAGAATGGAGCGAGGCGAGCAGTACTTC.